Described below is a single T cell receptor beta chain sequence and its context. The sample comes from a study of T cells in tuberculosis. Looking at the study overall: This South African cohort compared adolescents with or without latent tuberculosis against adults with active tuberculosis. PBMC were archived before or within 7 days of starting treatment.

Specified time point: new active TB diagnosis, blood taken before or within 7 days of starting treatment. The table came from immunoSEQ multiplex PCR; TCRdb's copy has only in-frame clones and leaves some out. The profile shows over 25,000 clones, just over 90% of them singletons. Germline trimming cut 7 bases from V and 4 bases from J; bases unmatched to any gene: 9. The CDR3 has 14 amino acids. The germline V gene has CDR1 LNHDA and CDR2 SQIVND (reference sequence). Material: PBMCs, obtained at tuberculosis diagnosis. The origin of this receptor is an adult with tuberculosis. The chain uses TRBV19 and TRBJ1-2, with TRBD1 matching over 7 bases. CDR3 protein: CASTLGTELYGYTF. CDR3 sequence (DNA): TGTGCCAGTACCCTAGGGACAGAGCTCTATGGCTACACCTTC.